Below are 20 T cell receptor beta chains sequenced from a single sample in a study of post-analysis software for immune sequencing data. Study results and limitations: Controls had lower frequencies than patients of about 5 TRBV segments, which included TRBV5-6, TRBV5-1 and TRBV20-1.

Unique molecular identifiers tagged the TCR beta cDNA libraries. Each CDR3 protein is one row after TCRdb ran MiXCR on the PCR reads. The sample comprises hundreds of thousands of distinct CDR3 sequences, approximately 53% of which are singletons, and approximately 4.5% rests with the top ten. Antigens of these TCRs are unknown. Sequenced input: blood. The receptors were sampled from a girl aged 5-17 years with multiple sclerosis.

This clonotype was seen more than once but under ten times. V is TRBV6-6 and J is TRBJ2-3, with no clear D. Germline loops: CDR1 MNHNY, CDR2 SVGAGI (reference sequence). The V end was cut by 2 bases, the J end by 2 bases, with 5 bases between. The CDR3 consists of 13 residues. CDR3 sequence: CASSYSFTDTQYF. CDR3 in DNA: TGTGCCAGCAGTTACAGTTTCACAGATACGCAGTATTTT.

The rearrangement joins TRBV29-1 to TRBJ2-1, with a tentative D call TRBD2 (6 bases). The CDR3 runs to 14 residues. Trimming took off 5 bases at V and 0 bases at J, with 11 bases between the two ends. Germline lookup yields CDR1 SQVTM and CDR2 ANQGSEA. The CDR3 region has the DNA TGCAGCGTTTTCGGGGGAAGCTCCTACAATGAGCAGTTCTTC. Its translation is CSVFGGSSYNEQFF.

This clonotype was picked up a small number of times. DNA of the CDR3: TGTGCCAGCAGTGAGGACAGGGAAACTGATGGCTACACCTTC. Translated, it gives CASSEDRETDGYTF. V is TRBV12-3 or TRBV12-4 and J is TRBJ1-2, with TRBD1 identical over 8 bases. This CDR3 contains 14 residues. V shed 5 bases, J shed 6 bases, and the junction held 8 bases outside the gene matches.

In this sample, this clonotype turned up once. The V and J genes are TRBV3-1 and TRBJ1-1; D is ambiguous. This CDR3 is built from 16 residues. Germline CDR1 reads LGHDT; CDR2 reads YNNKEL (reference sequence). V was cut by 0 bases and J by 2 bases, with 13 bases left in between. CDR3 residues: CASSQDAVWPNTEAFF. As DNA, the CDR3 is TGTGCCAGCAGCCAAGACGCAGTATGGCCCAACACTGAAGCTTTCTTT. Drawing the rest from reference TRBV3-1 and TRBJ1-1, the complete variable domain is DTAVSQTPKYLVTQMGNDKSIKCEQNLGHDTMYWYKQDSKKFLKIMFSYNNKELIINETVPNRFSPKSPDKAHLNLHINSLELGDSAVYFCASSQDAVWPNTEAFFGQGTRLTVV.

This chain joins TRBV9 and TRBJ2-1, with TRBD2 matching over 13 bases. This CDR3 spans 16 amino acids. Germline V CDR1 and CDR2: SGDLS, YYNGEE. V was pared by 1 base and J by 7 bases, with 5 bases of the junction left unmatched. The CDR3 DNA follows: TGTGCCAGCAGCGTAATGGGGACTAGCGGGAATAATGAGCAGTTCTTC. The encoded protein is CASSVMGTSGNNEQFF.

The DNA of the CDR3 is TGTGCCAGCAGTGAACTCCCACCGAGAGGGGCCAACGTCCTGACTTTC. Translating it yields CASSELPPRGANVLTF. The chain carries TRBV2 and TRBJ2-6; D uncertain. This CDR3 spans 16 amino acids. CDR1 SNHLY and CDR2 FYNNEI come from the germline V gene. V lost 2 bases and J lost 4, with 12 bases in between.

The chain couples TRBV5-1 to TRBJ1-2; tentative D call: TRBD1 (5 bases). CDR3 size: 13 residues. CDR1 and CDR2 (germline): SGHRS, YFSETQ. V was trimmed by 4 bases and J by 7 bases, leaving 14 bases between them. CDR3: CASSIGQGAGYTF. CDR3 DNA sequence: TGCGCCAGCAGCATAGGGCAGGGAGCTGGCTACACCTTC.

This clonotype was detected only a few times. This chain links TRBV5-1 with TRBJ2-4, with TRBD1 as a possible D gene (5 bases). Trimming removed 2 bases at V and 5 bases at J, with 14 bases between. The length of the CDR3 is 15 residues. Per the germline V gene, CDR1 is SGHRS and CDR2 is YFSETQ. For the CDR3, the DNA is TGCGCCAGCAGCTTAGGAAGGGGTACCCAAAACATTCAGTACTTC. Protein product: CASSLGRGTQNIQYF. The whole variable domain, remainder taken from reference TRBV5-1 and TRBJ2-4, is KAGVTQTPRYLIKTRGQQVTLSCSPISGHRSVSWYQQTPGQGLQFLFEYFSETQRNKGNFPGRFSGRQFSNSRSEMNVSTLELGDSALYLCASSLGRGTQNIQYFGAGTRLSVL.

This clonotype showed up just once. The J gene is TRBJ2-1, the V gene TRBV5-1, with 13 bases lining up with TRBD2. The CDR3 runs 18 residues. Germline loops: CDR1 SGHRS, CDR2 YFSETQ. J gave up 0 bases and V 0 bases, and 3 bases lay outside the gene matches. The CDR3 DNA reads TGCGCCAGCAGCTTGGAACTAGCGGGGGGGGCCTCCTACAATGAGCAGTTCTTC. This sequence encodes CASSLELAGGASYNEQFF. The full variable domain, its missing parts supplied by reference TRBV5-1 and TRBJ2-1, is KAGVTQTPRYLIKTRGQQVTLSCSPISGHRSVSWYQQTPGQGLQFLFEYFSETQRNKGNFPGRFSGRQFSNSRSEMNVSTLELGDSALYLCASSLELAGGASYNEQFFGPGTRLTVL.

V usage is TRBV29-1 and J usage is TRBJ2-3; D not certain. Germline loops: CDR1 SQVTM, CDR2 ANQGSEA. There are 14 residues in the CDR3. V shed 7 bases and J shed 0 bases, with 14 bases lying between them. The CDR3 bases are TGCAGCGCTGTGCTGCTCTCTAGCACAGATACGCAGTATTTT. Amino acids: CSAVLLSSTDTQYF.

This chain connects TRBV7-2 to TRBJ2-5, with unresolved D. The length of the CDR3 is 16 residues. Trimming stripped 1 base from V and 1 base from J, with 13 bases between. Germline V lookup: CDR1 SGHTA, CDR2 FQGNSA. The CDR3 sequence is CASSLESARPQETQYF. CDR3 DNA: TGTGCCAGCAGCTTAGAATCGGCCAGGCCCCAAGAGACCCAGTACTTC.

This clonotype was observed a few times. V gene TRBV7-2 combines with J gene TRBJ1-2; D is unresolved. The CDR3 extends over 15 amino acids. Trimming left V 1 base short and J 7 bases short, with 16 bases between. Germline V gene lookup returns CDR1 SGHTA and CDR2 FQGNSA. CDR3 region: CASSLDGWTGGGYTF. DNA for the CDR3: TGTGCCAGCAGCTTAGATGGATGGACTGGAGGTGGCTACACCTTC.

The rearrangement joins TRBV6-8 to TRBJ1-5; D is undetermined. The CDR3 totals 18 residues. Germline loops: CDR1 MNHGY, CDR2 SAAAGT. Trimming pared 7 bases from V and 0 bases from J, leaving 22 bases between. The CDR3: CASIQRRRSVYSNQPQHF. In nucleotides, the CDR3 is TGTGCCAGCATCCAACGACGGCGATCCGTCTATAGCAATCAGCCCCAGCATTTT.

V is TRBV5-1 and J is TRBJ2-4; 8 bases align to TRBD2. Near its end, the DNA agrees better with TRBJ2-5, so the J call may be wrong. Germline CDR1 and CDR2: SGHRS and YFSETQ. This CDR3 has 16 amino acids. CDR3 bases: TGCGCCACCTCAACGGGGTTAGCGGGATCCCAAGAGACCCAGTACTTC. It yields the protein CATSTGLAGSQETQYF.

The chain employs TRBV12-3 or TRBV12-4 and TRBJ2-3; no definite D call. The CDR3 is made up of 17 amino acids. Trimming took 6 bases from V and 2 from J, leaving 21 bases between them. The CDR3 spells CASSFSAYGVNTDTQYF. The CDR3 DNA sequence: TGTGCCAGCAGCTTCTCGGCCTATGGGGTTAACACAGATACGCAGTATTTT.

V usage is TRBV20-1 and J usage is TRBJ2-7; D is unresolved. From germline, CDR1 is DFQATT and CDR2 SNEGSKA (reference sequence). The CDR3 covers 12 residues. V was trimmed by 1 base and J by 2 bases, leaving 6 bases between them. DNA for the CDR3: TGCAGTGCTAGAGCCATCGCCTACGAGCAGTACTTC. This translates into CSARAIAYEQYF.

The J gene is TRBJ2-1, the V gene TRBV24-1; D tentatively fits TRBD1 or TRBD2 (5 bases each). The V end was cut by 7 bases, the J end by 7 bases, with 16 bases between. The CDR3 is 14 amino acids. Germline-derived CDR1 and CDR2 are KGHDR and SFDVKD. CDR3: CATRDTGPKNEQFF. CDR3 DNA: TGTGCCACCAGGGATACGGGACCTAAGAATGAGCAGTTCTTC.

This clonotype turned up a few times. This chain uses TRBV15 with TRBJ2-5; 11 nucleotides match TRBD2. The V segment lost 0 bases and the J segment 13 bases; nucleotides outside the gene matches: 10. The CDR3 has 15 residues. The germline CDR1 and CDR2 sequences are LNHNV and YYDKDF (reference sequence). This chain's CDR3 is CATSRDSGLAGGRYF. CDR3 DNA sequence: TGTGCCACCAGCAGAGATTCGGGCCTAGCGGGAGGAAGGTACTTC.

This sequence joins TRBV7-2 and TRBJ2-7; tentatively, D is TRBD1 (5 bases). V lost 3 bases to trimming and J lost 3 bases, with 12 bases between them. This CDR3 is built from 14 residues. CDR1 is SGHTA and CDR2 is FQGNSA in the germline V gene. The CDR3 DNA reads TGTGCCAGCAGCTTGGGCAGACAGATCTACGAGCAGTACTTC. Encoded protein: CASSLGRQIYEQYF.

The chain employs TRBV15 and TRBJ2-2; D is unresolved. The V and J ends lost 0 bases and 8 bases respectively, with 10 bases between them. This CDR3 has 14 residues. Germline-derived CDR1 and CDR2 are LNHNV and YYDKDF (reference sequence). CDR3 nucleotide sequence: TGTGCCACCAGCAGAGAGGGCACGCCAGGGGAGCTGTTTTTT. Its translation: CATSREGTPGELFF.